The 25 T cell receptor beta chains below were found in one sample sequenced in a study of CD8 T cells in Susac syndrome. Reverse transcription of roughly 0.5 to 1 ug RNA was carried out with random hexamers. TCRdb passed the immunoSEQ multiplex PCR reads through MiXCR, listing each CDR3 protein once. The sample lists more than 95,000 distinct CDR3 sequences; about 95% were seen once. The sequenced sample was CD8+ T cells from PBMCs. The receptors originated from a human donor with Susac syndrome.

The J gene is TRBJ1-1, the V gene TRBV30; D gene ambiguous. CDR1 is GTSNPN and CDR2 is SVGIG in the germline V gene (reference sequence). The V end was cut by 3 bases, the J end by 8 bases, with 10 bases between. The CDR3 has 11 residues. The CDR3 DNA is TGTGCCTGGAGCAGTTCGGGAGAAGCTTTCTTT. Translated: CAWSSSGEAFF.

The chain is built from TRBV18 and TRBJ2-7; no reliable D call. From germline, CDR1 is KGHSH and CDR2 LQKENI. The CDR3 totals 17 residues. V was clipped by 0 bases and J by 4 bases, with 19 bases between them. Written as DNA, the CDR3 is TGTGCCAGCTCACCACCGGCCCGGAACCAGAGGTCTTACGAGCAGTACTTC. Protein sequence: CASSPPARNQRSYEQYF.

The CDR3 protein is CASSSLSGNTIYF. In DNA form, the CDR3 reads TGTGCCAGCAGTTCCCTCTCTGGAAACACCATATATTTT. The rearrangement uses TRBV27 and TRBJ1-3; D is ambiguous. The CDR3 consists of 13 residues. The V end lost 4 bases, the J end lost 0 bases, and 4 bases lay between the germline ends. The germline V gene encodes CDR1 MNHEY and CDR2 SMNVEV (reference sequence).

The V and J genes are TRBV6-2 or TRBV6-3 and TRBJ2-5, with D possibly matching TRBD1 (5 bases). V was pared by 2 bases and J by 4 bases, with 14 bases between. This CDR3 spans 15 amino acids. Germline V gives CDR1 MNHEY, CDR2 SVGEGT. CDR3 residues: CASSYADQGAETQYF. The CDR3 nucleotides are TGTGCCAGCAGTTACGCCGACCAGGGTGCAGAGACCCAGTACTTC.

Only one count was recorded for this clonotype. V and J are TRBV29-1 and TRBJ2-1, with 9 nucleotides matching TRBD2. V shed 4 bases and J 7 bases; nucleotides not matched to a gene: 5. The CDR3 runs 13 residues. Germline V CDR1 and CDR2: SQVTM, ANQGSEA. Here the CDR3 reads CSVVAGAGNEQFF. The CDR3 region has the DNA TGCAGCGTTGTAGCGGGAGCTGGGAATGAGCAGTTCTTC.

This clonotype has more than one count but fewer than ten. The V gene is TRBV9, the J gene TRBJ1-2, with D maybe TRBD1 (5 bases). Per the germline V gene, CDR1 is SGDLS and CDR2 is YYNGEE. CDR3 length: 13 amino acids. Trimming removed 3 bases from V and 1 base from J, with 7 bases in between. The CDR3 loop is CASSETVNYGYTF. In nucleotides, the CDR3 is TGTGCCAGCAGCGAGACAGTTAACTATGGCTACACCTTC.

The chain carries TRBV7-9 and TRBJ1-2; 7 nucleotides match TRBD1. CDR3 size: 17 residues. V lost 6 bases and J lost 2; bases outside the gene matches: 15. Germline V gene sequence: CDR1 SEHNR, CDR2 FQNEAQ (reference sequence). The CDR3 here is CASRQGYGDTFNYGYTF. CDR3 nucleotide sequence: TGTGCCAGCAGACAGGGGTATGGGGACACCTTCAACTATGGCTACACCTTC.

V usage is TRBV7-2 and J usage is TRBJ1-1; no definite D call. This CDR3 region has 13 residues. Germline V gene lookup returns CDR1 SGHTA and CDR2 FQGNSA. V lost 3 bases, J lost 4 bases, and 9 bases lay in between. CDR3 DNA: TGTGCCAGCAGCTTCGAGCGGGCCACTGAAGCTTTCTTT. This codes for CASSFERATEAFF.

CDR3 protein: CASKGGSGANVLTF. DNA for the CDR3: TGTGCCAGCAAAGGAGGCTCTGGGGCCAACGTCCTGACTTTC. V is TRBV6-2 or TRBV6-3 and J is TRBJ2-6; possibly TRBD2 for D (5 bases). This CDR3 has 14 amino acids. The V end lost 7 bases, the J end lost 0 bases, and 7 bases lay between the germline ends. In germline, CDR1 is MNHEY, CDR2 SVGEGT.

The V call is TRBV7-9, the J call TRBJ2-3, with 9 bases that match TRBD2. From germline, CDR1 is SEHNR and CDR2 FQNEAQ (reference sequence). This CDR3 contains 14 residues. The ends lost 6 bases at V and 6 bases at J; junction bases unmatched: 7. CDR3 residues: CASRPSGTTDTQYF. The CDR3 DNA sequence: TGTGCCAGCAGACCTAGCGGGACTACCGATACGCAGTATTTT.

V gene TRBV9 combines with J gene TRBJ1-1; TRBD1 aligns across 7 bases. Germline V CDR1 and CDR2: SGDLS, YYNGEE. The CDR3 has 15 residues. The V segment lost 3 bases and the J segment 5 bases; nucleotides outside the gene matches: 10. The DNA for the CDR3 is TGTGCCAGCAGCGGGGGAGAGGGGGCGAAAACTGAAGCTTTCTTT. This codes for CASSGGEGAKTEAFF.

The chain employs TRBV13 and TRBJ2-5, with TRBD2 matching 8 bases. V dropped 3 bases and J dropped 4; count of bases not matched to a gene: 7. The CDR3 is 15 amino acids. Germline V gene lookup returns CDR1 PRHDT and CDR2 FYEKMQ (reference sequence). The CDR3 nucleotides are TGTGCCAGCAGCTTCGGGAGGGCCGGGAGAGAGACCCAGTACTTC. Translated, it gives CASSFGRAGRETQYF.

The CDR3 nucleotides read TGTGCCAGCAGTTCCGTCAGGGGGCTGGGGGGCTACACCTTC. As protein: CASSSVRGLGGYTF. The J gene is TRBJ1-2, the V gene TRBV27; 8 bases are a match to TRBD1. CDR1 and CDR2 (germline): MNHEY, SMNVEV (reference sequence). The CDR3 contains 14 residues. The junction had 9 bases not matched to a gene; V was cut back by 4 bases and J by 8 bases.

The J gene is TRBJ1-1, the V gene TRBV19; weak D call: TRBD1 (5 bases). The germline V and J ends were trimmed by 5 bases and 4 bases, with 11 bases remaining between them. The CDR3 is 13 amino acids. Looked up from germline, CDR1 is LNHDA and CDR2 is SQIVND (reference sequence). CDR3 in DNA: TGTGCCAGTAGTCTCGCAGGGAGCACTGAAGCTTTCTTT. This sequence encodes CASSLAGSTEAFF.

V gene TRBV10-3 combines with J gene TRBJ2-3; 9 bases fit TRBD1. This CDR3 is 16 amino acids long. In germline, CDR1 is ENHRY, CDR2 SYGVKD. Trimming removed 2 bases from V and 6 bases from J; junction bases left unmatched: 9. The CDR3 protein is CAISEPSTGTGDTQYF. CDR3 DNA: TGTGCCATCAGTGAGCCCTCGACGGGGACAGGGGATACGCAGTATTTT.

The rearrangement joins TRBV3-1 to TRBJ2-3; a possible D gene is TRBD2 (5 bases). The CDR3 contains 14 residues. V lost 3 bases, J lost 4 bases, and 11 bases lay in between. Germline V gives CDR1 LGHDT, CDR2 YNNKEL (reference sequence). The CDR3 DNA sequence: TGTGCCAGCAGCCACTTTGCGGGCGCAGATACGCAGTATTTT. Translated, it gives CASSHFAGADTQYF.

This sequence joins TRBV30 and TRBJ1-6, with a weak D call TRBD1 (6 bases). The V end lost 1 base, the J end lost 7 bases, and 11 bases lay between the germline ends. The CDR3 covers 14 residues. The germline V gene encodes CDR1 GTSNPN and CDR2 SVGIG (reference sequence). Here the CDR3 reads CAWSETGLNSPLHF. The CDR3 nucleotides read TGTGCCTGGAGTGAGACAGGACTAAATTCACCCCTCCACTTT.

This sequence joins TRBV15 and TRBJ2-6, with unresolved D. The CDR3 totals 17 residues. Per germline, CDR1 LNHNV and CDR2 YYDKDF (reference sequence). V lost 0 bases to trimming and J lost 1 base, with 10 bases between them. DNA for the CDR3: TGTGCCACCAGCAGAGATATAGGGTGGTCTGGGGCCAACGTCCTGACTTTC. This translates into CATSRDIGWSGANVLTF.

The V and J genes are TRBV4-3 and TRBJ1-3, with D possibly being TRBD1 (5 bases). Trimming cost V 1 base and J 7 bases, with 23 bases left between them. Germline V lookup: CDR1 LGHNA, CDR2 YSLEER. This CDR3 spans 18 amino acids. CDR3 sequence (DNA): TGCGCCAGCAGCCAAGGTCTGGTCTCAAACAGGAGGATGAACACCATATATTTT. It encodes CASSQGLVSNRRMNTIYF.

The chain has TRBV20-1 and TRBJ1-1; D unresolved. V was trimmed by 0 bases and J by 4 bases, leaving 6 bases between them. The CDR3 totals 12 residues. The germline V gene has CDR1 DFQATT and CDR2 SNEGSKA (reference sequence). The DNA of the CDR3 is TGCAGTGCTAGAGATGAAAGCACTGAAGCTTTCTTT. Its protein product is CSARDESTEAFF.

The chain carries TRBV6-4 and TRBJ2-7, with 8 bases fitting TRBD1. CDR3 length: 13 amino acids. The junction had 7 bases not matched to a gene; V was cut back by 6 bases and J by 6 bases. Germline values: CDR1 MRHNA, CDR2 SNTAGT. The DNA of the CDR3 is TGTGCCAGCAGAGGAGGACAGGGACTCGAGCAGTACTTC. Protein: CASRGGQGLEQYF.

This chain joins TRBV6-5 and TRBJ2-1; no firm D call. Trimming removed 0 bases from V and 4 bases from J, with 7 bases in between. Germline-derived CDR1 and CDR2 are MNHEY and SVGAGI. CDR3 length: 14 residues. CDR3 protein: CASSYSGEYNEQFF. CDR3 bases: TGTGCCAGCAGTTACTCCGGAGAATACAATGAGCAGTTCTTC.

V and J are TRBV29-1 and TRBJ2-7; D may be TRBD2 (5 bases). The CDR3 covers 14 residues. V shed 5 bases and J shed 2 bases, with 16 bases lying between them. Germline CDR1 reads SQVTM; CDR2 reads ANQGSEA. CDR3 loop: CSVIPPGSAYEQYF. In DNA, the CDR3 is TGCAGCGTTATACCGCCTGGGAGTGCCTACGAGCAGTACTTC.

V usage is TRBV4-3 and J usage is TRBJ2-1; 8 bases fit TRBD2. The length of the CDR3 is 16 residues. Germline V gives CDR1 LGHNA, CDR2 YSLEER. V gave up 4 bases and J gave up 3 bases; unmatched junction bases: 8. Here the CDR3 DNA reads TGCGCCAGCAGCCGGGGGGTGAGCGGGAGCTACAATGAGCAGTTCTTC. It translates to CASSRGVSGSYNEQFF.

The chain employs TRBV11-2 and TRBJ1-1, with a possible D match to TRBD1 (5 bases). CDR1 and CDR2 from the germline V gene are SGHAT and FQNNGV. The length of the CDR3 is 14 residues. Deletions cut 5 bases from V and 1 base from J, with 11 bases between. For the CDR3, the DNA is TGTGCCAGCAGCCTCAGGGTCCCGAACACTGAAGCTTTCTTT. Amino acids: CASSLRVPNTEAFF.